A selection of T cell receptor beta chains follows, all from one sample in a study of blood T cell repertoires in COVID-19. Using immunoSEQ multiplex PCR, the repertoire was profiled, and TCRdb retains in-frame clones only, with some absent. The sample shows around 360,000 clones, approximately 89% of them seen only once. The sample taken for sequencing was PBMCs or T cells enriched from blood (not recorded which). These receptors were obtained from a man aged 35-49 years in a cohort exposed to, infected with or recovered from COVID-19 (not recorded which). Both conserved end residues are part of each CDR3. Fields, in order: CDR3 protein, V gene, J gene, clone size. Expanded clones are given a class, and other clones once, few, many or no size at all.

CASRVITGVDYEQYF,TRBV5-1,TRBJ2-7,.
CASSLVWQGAYEQYF,TRBV7-2,TRBJ2-7,few
CASSFWTGTGANVLTF,TRBV5-6,TRBJ2-6,once
CASSSTDQQGFVFIGELFF,TRBV28,TRBJ2-2,.
CASARQGNSPLHF,TRBV18,TRBJ1-6,.
CASSQGAQRESNEQYF,TRBV3-1/TRBV3-2,TRBJ2-7,.
CASSLEGVHQPQHF,TRBV28,TRBJ1-5,.
CASSLGLEGRGVETQYF,TRBV5-1,TRBJ2-5,.
CAMAQGARADTQYF,TRBV10-3,TRBJ2-3,.
CASSLNSGPWDEQFF,TRBV7-9,TRBJ2-1,.
CASSIAGNTDTQYF,TRBV19,TRBJ2-3,.
CASSQEKGASGGANVLTF,TRBV3-1/TRBV3-2,TRBJ2-6,once
CASRRGNEKLFF,TRBV7-9,TRBJ1-4,.
CASSLTGPLQVNYGYTF,TRBV5-1,TRBJ1-2,few
CASSIIQGSNQPQHF,TRBV19,TRBJ1-5,.
CASSQDSVLAGVIGTDTQYF,TRBV3-1/TRBV3-2,TRBJ2-3,.
CASSSGTKKSNYGYTF,TRBV5-4,TRBJ1-2,.
CASSFGAGEGQQYF,TRBV27,TRBJ2-7,.
CASSLLASSYEQYF,TRBV27,TRBJ2-7,.
CASSYQGNTEAFF,TRBV28,TRBJ1-1,few
CASRTRRQNEKLFF,TRBV6-5,TRBJ1-4,.
CASTQRPLGGSDSPLHF,TRBV19,TRBJ1-6,.
CASSLGTGHQPQHF,TRBV7-6,TRBJ1-5,.
CASSLEPPGTVNSPLHF,TRBV27,TRBJ1-6,.
CASNTNGLAYNEQFF,TRBV19,TRBJ2-1,.
CASSPSRAQYF,TRBV7-8,TRBJ2-5,.
CASSPGQGETQYF,TRBV7-3,TRBJ2-5,.
CASSYSRRTNTGELFF,TRBV6-5,TRBJ2-2,few
CASSISGVGWNQPQHF,TRBV19,TRBJ1-5,.
CASSVDGGRLNTEAFF,TRBV9,TRBJ1-1,few
CASSPIAPSASNEQFF,TRBV18,TRBJ2-1,.
CASRTSGAGLNYEQYF,TRBV28,TRBJ2-7,.
CASSLAGTGNSPLHF,TRBV5-4,TRBJ1-6,.
CASSQDRTSTDTQYF,TRBV19,TRBJ2-3,.
CASSLQGNQPQHF,TRBV3-1/TRBV3-2,TRBJ1-5,.
CAISERQGGEKLFF,TRBV10-3,TRBJ1-4,few
CASSTTSGRGTGELFF,TRBV7-6,TRBJ2-2,.
CASSLSRGYEQYF,TRBV27,TRBJ2-7,.
CASSRTSGIYEQYF,TRBV7-2,TRBJ2-7,.